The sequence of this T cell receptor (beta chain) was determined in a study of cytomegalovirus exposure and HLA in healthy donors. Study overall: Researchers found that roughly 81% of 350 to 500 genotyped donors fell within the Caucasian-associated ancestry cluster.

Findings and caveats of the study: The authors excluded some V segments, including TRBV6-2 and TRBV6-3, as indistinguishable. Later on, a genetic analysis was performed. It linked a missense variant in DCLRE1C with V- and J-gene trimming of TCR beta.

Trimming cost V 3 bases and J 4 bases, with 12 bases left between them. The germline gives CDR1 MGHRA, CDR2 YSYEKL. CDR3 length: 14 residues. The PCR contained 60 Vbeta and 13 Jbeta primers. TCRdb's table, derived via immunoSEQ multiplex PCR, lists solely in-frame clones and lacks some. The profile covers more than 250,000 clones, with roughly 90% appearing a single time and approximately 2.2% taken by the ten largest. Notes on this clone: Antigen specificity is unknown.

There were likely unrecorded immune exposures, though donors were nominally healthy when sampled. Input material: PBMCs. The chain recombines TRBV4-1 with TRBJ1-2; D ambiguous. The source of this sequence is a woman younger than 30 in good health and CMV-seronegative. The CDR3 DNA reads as TGCGCCAGCAGCCACCCCGGGATACGCTATGGCTACACCTTC. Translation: CASSHPGIRYGYTF.